This TCR beta chain was recovered during a study of cytomegalovirus exposure and HLA in healthy donors. Healthy bone marrow donors supplied every sample. Study-level points and caveats: The likely explanation for a cluster of highly shared sequence variants was sequencing artifact. In a later analysis, an Asian-associated ancestry cluster reportedly showed fewer N-insertions than the roughly 690-donor mean. A link between a missense DCLRE1C variant and TCR beta V- and J-gene trimming emerged from a later analysis.

As concerns this clone: Its specificity is unknown.

The CDR3 has 14 residues. Germline values: CDR1 GTSNPN, CDR2 SVGIG (reference sequence). J lost 0 bases, V lost 3 bases, and 4 bases had no gene match. PCR amplification relied on 60 Vbeta primers (plus 13 Jbeta primers). Libraries were prepared by immunoSEQ multiplex PCR; TCRdb keeps only in-frame clonotypes and omits some of them. Among about 160,000 clones listed, 80% were seen once. Sequenced input: PBMCs. The genes are TRBV30 and TRBJ2-7; TRBD2 matches at 8 bases. This TCR was recovered from a man aged 30 to 39 in good health and CMV-seronegative. CDR3 in DNA: TGTGCCTGGAGAGTAGCGGGAAGCTCCTACGAGCAGTACTTC. Translated, it gives CAWRVAGSSYEQYF.